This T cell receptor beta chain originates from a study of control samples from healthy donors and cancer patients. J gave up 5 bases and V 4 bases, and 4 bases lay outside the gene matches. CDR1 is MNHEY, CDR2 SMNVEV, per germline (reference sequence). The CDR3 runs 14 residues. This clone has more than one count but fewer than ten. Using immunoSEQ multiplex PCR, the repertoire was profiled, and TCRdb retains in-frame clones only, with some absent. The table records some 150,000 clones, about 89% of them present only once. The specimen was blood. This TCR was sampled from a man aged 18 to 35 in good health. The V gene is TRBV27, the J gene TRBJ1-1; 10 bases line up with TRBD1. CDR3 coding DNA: TGTGCCAGCAGTTCGGGACAGGGGTATACTGAAGCTTTCTTT. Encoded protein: CASSSGQGYTEAFF.